These 16 T cell receptor beta chains share one sample of origin, sequenced in a study of regulatory T cells in long-lasting Graves disease. Noted time point: newly diagnosed GD, antithyroid drugs for less than 3 months. Extracted PBMC RNA gave rise to the TCR library. Researchers made TCR beta libraries by using iRepertoire HTBI primers and running Arm-PCR on CDR3 regions. MiXCR, run by TCRdb on the multiplex PCR reads, gives a single entry per CDR3 protein. The data contain about 540,000 distinct CDR3 sequences, approximately 15% of them singletons. The data were also submitted as part of a second study, on T cells in Graves' hyperthyroidism and ophthalmopathy.

The sequenced sample was peripheral blood mononuclear cells (PBMCs), obtained at new diagnosis, from a patient treated with antithyroid drugs. The receptors stem from a man aged 25 to 40 with Graves disease.

This clonotype was counted ten times or more. This chain uses TRBV27 with TRBJ1-4; 8 bases are a match to TRBD1. Trimming took 3 bases from V and 10 from J; bases not matched to a gene: 7. CDR1 MNHEY and CDR2 SMNVEV come from the germline V gene (reference sequence). The CDR3 extends over 14 amino acids. The CDR3 nucleotides read TGTGCCAGCAGTTTGGACAGGGCAGTCGGAAAACTGTTTTTT. It yields the protein CASSLDRAVGKLFF.

This clonotype was seen many times. V and J are TRBV7-8 and TRBJ2-1, with D perhaps TRBD2 (5 bases). This CDR3 is 17 amino acids long. V lost 5 bases and J lost 0, with 17 bases in between. Germline CDR1 and CDR2: SGHVS and FQNEAQ. CDR3 DNA sequence: TGTGCCAGCAGCCCGAGGCGGGCAGAGAGCTCCTACAATGAGCAGTTCTTC. Its protein product is CASSPRRAESSYNEQFF.

This clonotype was counted many times. The rearrangement uses TRBV6-2 or TRBV6-3 and TRBJ2-7; D unclear. V dropped 0 bases and J dropped 2 bases, with 8 bases sitting between them. The germline gives CDR1 MNHEY, CDR2 SVGEGT. This CDR3 is built from 14 residues. The CDR3 region is CASSYSTAAYEQYF. In nucleotides, the CDR3 is TGTGCCAGCAGTTACTCTACGGCAGCCTACGAGCAGTACTTC.

This clonotype was observed at least ten times. The rearrangement joins TRBV29-1 to TRBJ2-5; 10 bases are a match to TRBD2. Per the germline V gene, CDR1 is SQVTM and CDR2 is ANQGSEA. V gave up 8 bases and J gave up 3 bases; unmatched junction bases: 21. The CDR3 covers 18 residues. The CDR3 DNA is TGCAGCCCCGTAGGAGGAACTAGCGGGATAAGGGGAGAAGAGACCCAGTACTTC. It codes for CSPVGGTSGIRGEETQYF. The whole variable domain, remainder taken from reference TRBV29-1 and TRBJ2-5, is SAVISQKPSRDICQRGTSLTIQCQVDSQVTMMFWYRQQPGQSLTLIATANQGSEATYESGFVIDKFPISRPNLTFSTLTVSNMSPEDSSIYLCSPVGGTSGIRGEETQYFGPGTRLLVL.

This clonotype has a handful of counts. One end of the junction varies from germline; a read error may be responsible. The CDR3 is CASSGQGDYEQHF. The CDR3 DNA is TGTGCCAGCAGTGGACAGGGAGACTACGAGCAGCACTTC. The chain combines TRBV2 with TRBJ2-7; 7 bases line up with TRBD1. CDR1 is SNHLY, CDR2 FYNNEI, per germline. The CDR3 covers 13 residues.

This clonotype has only a few counts. The rearrangement uses TRBV4-1 and TRBJ2-7; maybe TRBD2 (6 bases). Per the germline V gene, CDR1 is MGHRA and CDR2 is YSYEKL. Trimming stripped 6 bases from V and 4 bases from J, with 22 bases between. CDR3 length equals 16 residues. The CDR3 protein is CASSSPPRRDPYEQYF. In DNA, the CDR3 is TGCGCCAGCAGTTCCCCCCCTAGGCGGGATCCTTACGAGCAGTACTTC.

Turning to this clonotype: At one of its ends the junction is not consistent with the germline gene, which may arise from a read error. This chain uses TRBV2 with TRBJ2-7, with TRBD2 matching over 10 bases. This CDR3 contains 15 residues. Germline V gene sequence: CDR1 SNHLY, CDR2 FYNNEI. The CDR3 region is CTSSDFGLAGAEQYF. The CDR3 DNA reads TGTACCAGCAGTGATTTCGGGCTAGCGGGAGCTGAGCAGTACTTC.

The V call is TRBV20-1, the J call TRBJ2-2, with 12 bases lining up with TRBD2. The J segment lost 5 bases and the V segment lost 6 bases, leaving 7 bases of the junction unmatched. Germline-derived CDR1 and CDR2 are DFQATT and SNEGSKA (reference sequence). This CDR3 is 15 amino acids long. The CDR3 nucleotides are TGCAGTGCCCTACTAGCGGGAGGCCGAACCGGGGAGCTGTTTTTT. Translating it yields CSALLAGGRTGELFF.

Of note for this clonotype: A far more abundant clone sits one base away, making this likely a read error. The chain is built from TRBV2 and TRBJ2-7, with D perhaps TRBD2 (6 bases). There are 16 residues in the CDR3. The germline V and J ends were trimmed by 5 bases and 6 bases, with 23 bases remaining between them. Looked up from germline, CDR1 is SNHLY and CDR2 is FYNNEI. The CDR3 spells CASSFGGSSGGSEQYF. In DNA form, the CDR3 reads TGTGCCAGCAGTTTCGGGGGTAGTAGCGGTGGGAGCGAGCAGTACTTC.

J is TRBJ1-6 and V is TRBV10-3; possibly TRBD1 for D (5 bases). The CDR3 loop spans 16 amino acids. V shed 6 bases and J shed 0 bases, with 12 bases lying between them. Germline CDR1 is ENHRY and CDR2 is SYGVKD. CDR3 sequence (DNA): TGTGCCATCAGCACAGGTGGGAGCTCCTATAATTCACCCCTCCACTTT. This translates into CAISTGGSSYNSPLHF.

This clonotype showed up many times. This chain connects TRBV7-2 to TRBJ2-7, with TRBD2 matching 8 bases. Germline lookup yields CDR1 SGHTA and CDR2 FQGNSA. CDR3 length: 17 amino acids. Trimming removed 5 bases from V and 1 base from J; junction bases left unmatched: 13. The CDR3 loop reads CASSVGQTSGGSYEQYF. CDR3 bases: TGTGCCAGCAGCGTGGGGCAAACTAGCGGAGGTTCCTACGAGCAGTACTTC.

The chain joins TRBV30 to TRBJ1-3; D may be TRBD1 (6 bases). Germline lookup yields CDR1 GTSNPN and CDR2 SVGIG (reference sequence). The CDR3 consists of 17 residues. With 1 base removed from V and 0 bases from J, the gap between germline ends came to 16 bases. This CDR3 is CAWSGSRTAYSGNTIYF. The DNA for the CDR3 is TGTGCCTGGAGTGGGTCCCGGACAGCTTACTCTGGAAACACCATATATTTT.

The table lists this clonotype with many counts. The rearrangement joins TRBV29-1 to TRBJ2-1; a weak D match, TRBD2 (6 bases). V was trimmed by 3 bases and J by 6 bases, leaving 18 bases between them. The CDR3 length is 15 residues. The germline CDR1 and CDR2 sequences are SQVTM and ANQGSEA. In DNA, the CDR3 is TGCAGCGTTGAGAACCGGAGGGCCCAGCTCAATGAGCAGTTCTTC. Protein: CSVENRRAQLNEQFF.

This clonotype came up a few times. The chain recombines TRBV7-9 with TRBJ2-7; TRBD1 is a possible D gene (6 bases). Per germline, CDR1 SEHNR and CDR2 FQNEAQ (reference sequence). The ends were cut back, 8 bases at V and 4 bases at J, with 21 bases in the middle. The CDR3 has 15 amino acids. The CDR3 here is CASSGSQGFWYEQYF. The DNA of the CDR3 is TGTGCCAGCTCAGGTTCTCAGGGGTTTTGGTACGAGCAGTACTTC.

This clonotype has a count of ten or more. The rearrangement uses TRBV10-3 and TRBJ1-4, with no clear D. CDR3 length: 13 residues. Germline loops: CDR1 ENHRY, CDR2 SYGVKD. V lost 3 bases and J 4 bases, leaving 6 bases between the germline ends. CDR3 region: CAISDRDNEKLFF. In nucleotides, the CDR3 is TGTGCCATCAGTGACAGAGATAATGAAAAACTGTTTTTT.

V gene TRBV20-1 combines with J gene TRBJ2-3, with D hard to call. There are 14 residues in the CDR3. With 5 bases removed from V and 0 bases from J, the gap between germline ends came to 12 bases. Looked up from germline, CDR1 is DFQATT and CDR2 is SNEGSKA (reference sequence). As DNA, the CDR3 is TGCAGTGCTGAGGCGGTCTCAAGCACAGATACGCAGTATTTT. As protein: CSAEAVSSTDTQYF.